These 9 T cell receptor beta chains were all obtained from the same sample, sequenced in a study of vaccination and CD4 T cells after COVID-19. The time point here: late sampling 161 to 241 days after vaccination in a few convalescent patients. The treatment here: roughly 11-day PBMC culture with coronavirus spike peptide pools or control peptides (ViraFEST assay). Sequence data for DNA of cultured CD4+ T cells were generated by the Oncomine TCR Beta short-read assay. TCRdb used MiXCR to reprocess the PCR reads, holding one entry per CDR3 protein. Of fewer than 25,000 distinct CDR3 sequences in the sample, about 43% were seen once. Antigen specificity for these receptors is unknown. The starting material was CD4+ T cells from blood, cultured in vitro, obtained about 7 months after SARS-CoV-2 vaccination. Receptors were obtained from a human donor who had recovered from COVID-19.

Regarding this clonotype: No conserved phenylalanine or tryptophan is present at the end of the CDR3, so a read error is the likely explanation. V is TRBV10-3 and J is TRBJ1-1, with D perhaps matching TRBD1 (5 bases). The CDR3 runs 13 residues. CDR1 is ENHRY, CDR2 SYGVKD, per germline. The germline V and J ends were trimmed by 7 bases and 1 base, with 10 bases remaining between them. Here the CDR3 DNA reads TGTGCCATCAAGGACACCTCGAACACTGAAGCTTTCTCT. Translated: CAIKDTSNTEAFS.

The chain recombines TRBV20-1 with TRBJ1-6; 9 bases align to TRBD1. With 4 bases clipped from V and 7 bases from J, the junction kept 8 bases outside the gene matches. The CDR3 runs to 15 residues. Germline V gene data show CDR1 as DFQATT and CDR2 as SNEGSKA (reference sequence). Here the CDR3 reads CSAIPGQGGNSPLHF. The CDR3 region has the DNA TGCAGTGCTATCCCGGGACAGGGTGGGAATTCACCCCTCCACTTT.

V is TRBV7-8 and J is TRBJ2-7; 7 bases line up with TRBD2. This CDR3 is built from 15 residues. The V segment lost 3 bases and the J segment 7 bases; nucleotides outside the gene matches: 12. The germline V gene encodes CDR1 SGHVS and CDR2 FQNEAQ. The CDR3 nucleotides are TGTGCCAGCAGCTTCCGACTAGCTCTCTGGTCTGAGCAGTACTTC. It translates to CASSFRLALWSEQYF.

This clonotype showed up just a few times. The genes are TRBV6-5 and TRBJ2-7, with TRBD1 identical over 10 bases. CDR1 is MNHEY, CDR2 SVGAGI, per germline. V trimming: 0 bases; J trimming: 4 bases; junction bases outside the gene matches: 3. CDR3 length: 15 residues. This CDR3 reads CASSYSTGGGYEQYF. The CDR3 coding sequence is TGTGCCAGCAGTTACTCGACAGGGGGCGGGTACGAGCAGTACTTC.

The gene calls are TRBV20-1 and TRBJ2-5; no reliable D call. Per the germline V gene, CDR1 is DFQATT and CDR2 is SNEGSKA (reference sequence). There are 16 residues in the CDR3. V lost 8 bases to trimming and J lost 1 base, with 23 bases between them. DNA for the CDR3: TGCAGTTTCGAGGAACATTTTGGCCAAGGCCAAGAGACCCAGTACTTC. Protein sequence: CSFEEHFGQGQETQYF.

As for this clonotype: A clone one base away is much larger, so this may be a read error. The V and J genes are TRBV6-4 and TRBJ2-3; 10 bases match TRBD1. The CDR3 contains 14 residues. The J segment lost 4 bases and the V segment lost 3 bases, leaving 1 base of the junction unmatched. Germline CDR1 MRHNA, CDR2 SNTAGT. CDR3 DNA: TGTGCCAGCAGTGAGACAGGGGGCGCAGATACGCAGTATTTT. Translation gives CASSETGGADTQYF.

The table lists this clonotype with a few counts. This rearrangement joins TRBV7-9 to TRBJ2-1; D is undetermined. In germline, CDR1 is SEHNR, CDR2 FQNEAQ (reference sequence). With 4 bases removed from V and 9 bases from J, the gap between germline ends came to 19 bases. The CDR3 has 15 residues. The CDR3: CASSWAGGVGVEQFF. CDR3 DNA: TGTGCCAGCAGCTGGGCCGGTGGAGTCGGAGTTGAGCAGTTCTTC.

This chain uses TRBV7-7 with TRBJ1-2, with D possibly being TRBD1 (5 bases). With 5 bases removed from V and 3 bases from J, the gap between germline ends came to 22 bases. Germline values: CDR1 SSHAT, CDR2 FNYEAQ (reference sequence). This CDR3 comprises 17 residues. CDR3 residues: CASSHRSPGGVDYGYTF. CDR3 DNA sequence: TGTGCCAGCAGCCACAGGTCCCCGGGCGGGGTGGACTATGGCTACACCTTC.

The rearrangement links TRBV10-1 to TRBJ2-5; D is ambiguous. This CDR3 contains 14 residues. Germline assignment: CDR1 WNHNN and CDR2 SYGVQD (reference sequence). V was trimmed by 3 bases and J by 5 bases, leaving 13 bases between them. CDR3 in DNA: TGCGCCAGCAGTGACATGCGCCTCCGGGAGACCCAGTACTTC. Its protein is CASSDMRLRETQYF.